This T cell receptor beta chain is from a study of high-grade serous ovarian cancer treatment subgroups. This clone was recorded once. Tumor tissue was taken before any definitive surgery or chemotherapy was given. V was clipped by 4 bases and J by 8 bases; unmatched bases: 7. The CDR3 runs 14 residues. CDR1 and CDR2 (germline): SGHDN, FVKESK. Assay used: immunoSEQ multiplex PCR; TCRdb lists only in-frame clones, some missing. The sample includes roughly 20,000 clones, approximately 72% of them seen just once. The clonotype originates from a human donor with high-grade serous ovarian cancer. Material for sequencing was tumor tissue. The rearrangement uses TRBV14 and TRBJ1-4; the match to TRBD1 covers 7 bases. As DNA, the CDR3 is TGTGCCAGCAGCCGCGGACAGGTCGGGGAAAAACTGTTTTTT. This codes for CASSRGQVGEKLFF.